The clone carrying this T cell receptor beta chain was counted between two and nine times. Antigen unknown. The sample is drawn from a study of naive and memory T cell subsets. Cells stained for CD3, CD4, CD8, CD45RA and CD27 were sorted into four subsets. Points from the study as a whole: Naive repertoires, especially CD8, held a few larger clonotypes, possibly memory cells re-expressing CD45RA. Over 90% of naive TCR sequences appeared only once after error correction, unlike memory subsets. Gini index rose across naive, CM, EM and EMRA in CD4 and CD8.

The beta constant-region primer was an equimolar mix of two oligonucleotides covering TRBC1 and TRBC2. Four rounds of PCR amplified the ligated cDNA using nested alpha and beta constant-region primers plus SP2. TCRdb redid the calling of the UMI-ligation and nested PCR reads with MiXCR, one entry per CDR3 protein. The data hold over 100,000 distinct CDR3 sequences, with roughly 15% observed a single time. Germline V gene data show CDR1 as SGHAT and CDR2 as FQNNGV. V lost 0 bases to trimming and J lost 2 bases; unmatched junction nucleotides: 10. This CDR3 region has 19 residues. This TCR was sampled from a human donor in good health. V gene TRBV11-2 combines with J gene TRBJ2-3; 11 positions match TRBD2. Sequenced input: naive CD8+ T cells from blood. CDR3 loop: CASSLESIAGLADTDTQYF. CDR3 DNA: TGTGCCAGCAGCTTAGAGTCCATCGCGGGACTAGCGGACACAGATACGCAGTATTTT.